This T cell receptor (beta chain) derives from a study of T-cell reconstitution after alpha-beta-depleted transplantation in children. Germline CDR1 reads SQVTM; CDR2 reads ANQGSEA. V was cut by 4 bases and J by 2 bases, with 9 bases left in between. CDR3 length: 12 amino acids. The authors prepared the TCRbeta library with unique molecular identifiers. A single record per CDR3 protein comes from TCRdb applying MiXCR to the PCR reads. This table holds about 610,000 distinct CDR3 sequences, approximately 10% found once. This TCR was recovered from a human donor who donated a stem cell graft to a child with acute myeloid leukemia. The chain links TRBV29-1 to TRBJ2-7; maybe TRBD2 (6 bases). The source material was PBMCs from the stem cell graft donor, sampled from the stem cell graft. DNA of the CDR3: TGCAGCGTTGGGGGGGAACCCTACGAGCAGTACTTC. Its protein product is CSVGGEPYEQYF.